The next 5 T cell receptor beta chains were all read from a single sample in a study of blood T cell repertoires in COVID-19. TCRdb's copy holds only in-frame clones and misses some; the assay was immunoSEQ multiplex PCR. The profile shows 110,000 to 150,000 clones, 80% to 90% of them singletons. Material: peripheral blood. Source of these receptors: a woman between 40 and 55 years old with acute or convalescent COVID-19.

In this sample, this clone turned up once. This sequence joins TRBV29-1 and TRBJ1-2; D remains unclear. The CDR3 runs 14 residues. The germline V gene encodes CDR1 SQVTM and CDR2 ANQGSEA. The germline V and J ends were trimmed by 0 bases and 7 bases, with 15 bases remaining between them. CDR3 protein: CSVEDQAGGGGYTF. The CDR3 DNA reads as TGCAGCGTTGAAGATCAGGCGGGAGGAGGTGGCTACACCTTC.

The rearrangement links TRBV11-2 to TRBJ1-5; possible D gene TRBD1, 5 bases. CDR3 size: 15 residues. V lost 0 bases, J lost 5 bases, and 11 bases lay in between. The germline V gene encodes CDR1 SGHAT and CDR2 FQNNGV. The CDR3 nucleotides are TGTGCCAGCAGCTTAGATCCAGGGCTCTATCAGCCCCAGCATTTT. Translated, it gives CASSLDPGLYQPQHF. The whole variable domain, remainder taken from reference TRBV11-2 and TRBJ1-5, is EAGVAQSPRYKIIEKRQSVAFWCNPISGHATLYWYQQILGQGPKLLIQFQNNGVVDDSQLPKDRFSAERLKGVDSTLKIQPAKLEDSAVYLCASSLDPGLYQPQHFGDGTRLSIL.

The rearrangement joins TRBV10-3 to TRBJ1-6; 8 nucleotides align to TRBD1. The germline gives CDR1 ENHRY, CDR2 SYGVKD. The CDR3 is 18 residues long. The junction had 12 bases not matched to a gene; V was cut back by 8 bases and J by 0 bases. CDR3 amino acids: CAIGRTGMGSSYNSPLHF. The DNA for the CDR3 is TGTGCCATCGGGAGGACAGGGATGGGAAGCTCCTATAATTCACCCCTCCACTTT.

V is TRBV27 and J is TRBJ1-3, with TRBD1 identical over 9 bases. V shed 6 bases and J 0 bases; nucleotides not matched to a gene: 12. The CDR3 is 18 amino acids. The germline gives CDR1 MNHEY, CDR2 SMNVEV (reference sequence). The CDR3 coding sequence is TGTGCCAGCAGCACACCCAGGGGGACAGGGATCTCTGGAAACACCATATATTTT. Translating it yields CASSTPRGTGISGNTIYF.

The chain links TRBV27 to TRBJ2-5, with D unresolved. This CDR3 has 13 residues. The germline V and J ends were trimmed by 2 bases and 3 bases, with 7 bases remaining between them. The germline V gene has CDR1 MNHEY and CDR2 SMNVEV (reference sequence). The CDR3 nucleotides are TGTGCCAGCAGTTTAAGGAGCGAAGAGACCCAGTACTTC. It specifies CASSLRSEETQYF.